This T cell receptor beta chain was identified during a study of T-cell reconstitution after alpha-beta-depleted transplantation in children. The CDR3 sequence is 15 residues long. CDR1 and CDR2 (germline): KGHSH, LQKENI. Trimming took 4 bases from V and 0 from J, leaving 12 bases between them. TCRbeta library construction was performed incorporating unique molecular identifiers. TCRdb called the PCR reads again in MiXCR, with one record for every CDR3 protein. The table records some 500,000 distinct CDR3 sequences, around 20% of them present only once. The chain recombines TRBV18 with TRBJ2-5; perhaps TRBD1 as D (6 bases). Material: PBMCs from the stem cell graft donor, obtained from the stem cell graft. This sequence was found in a human donor who donated a stem cell graft to a child with acute lymphoblastic leukemia. The DNA of the CDR3 is TGTGCCAGCTCACGCAACAGGGTCTACCAAGAGACCCAGTACTTC. The encoded protein is CASSRNRVYQETQYF.